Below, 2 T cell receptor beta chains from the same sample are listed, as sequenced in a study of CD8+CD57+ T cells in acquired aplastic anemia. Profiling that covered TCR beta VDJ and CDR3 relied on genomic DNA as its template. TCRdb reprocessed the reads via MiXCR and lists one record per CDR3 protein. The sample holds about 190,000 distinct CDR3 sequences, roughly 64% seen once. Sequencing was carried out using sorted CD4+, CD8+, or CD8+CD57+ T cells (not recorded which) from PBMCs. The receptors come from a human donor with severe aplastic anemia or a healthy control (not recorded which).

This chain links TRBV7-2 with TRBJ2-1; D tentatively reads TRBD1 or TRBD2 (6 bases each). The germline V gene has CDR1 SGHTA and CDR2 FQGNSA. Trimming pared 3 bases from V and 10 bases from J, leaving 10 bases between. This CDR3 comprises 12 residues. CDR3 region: CASSFGGLEQFF. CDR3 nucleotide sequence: TGTGCCAGCAGCTTCGGGGGCCTGGAGCAGTTCTTC.

CDR3 residues: CASSLANNYEKLFF. CDR3 DNA: TGCGCCAGCAGCCTGGCAAACAACTATGAAAAACTGTTTTTT. The chain combines TRBV5-1 with TRBJ1-4; D gene ambiguous. Germline-derived CDR1 and CDR2 are SGHRS and YFSETQ. Trimming removed 4 bases at V and 6 bases at J, with 13 bases between. This CDR3 comprises 14 residues.